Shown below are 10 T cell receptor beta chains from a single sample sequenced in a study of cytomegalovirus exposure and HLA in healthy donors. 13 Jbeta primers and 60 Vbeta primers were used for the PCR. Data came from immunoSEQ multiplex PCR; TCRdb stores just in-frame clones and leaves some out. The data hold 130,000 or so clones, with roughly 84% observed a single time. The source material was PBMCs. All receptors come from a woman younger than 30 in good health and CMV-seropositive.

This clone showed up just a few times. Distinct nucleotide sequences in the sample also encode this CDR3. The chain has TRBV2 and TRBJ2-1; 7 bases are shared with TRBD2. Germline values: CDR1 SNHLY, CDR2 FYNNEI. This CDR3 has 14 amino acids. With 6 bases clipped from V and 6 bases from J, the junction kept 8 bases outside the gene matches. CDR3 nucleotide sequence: TGTGCCAGCAGAGCTACTAGCGTAGTCAATGAGCAGTTCTTC. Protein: CASRATSVVNEQFF.

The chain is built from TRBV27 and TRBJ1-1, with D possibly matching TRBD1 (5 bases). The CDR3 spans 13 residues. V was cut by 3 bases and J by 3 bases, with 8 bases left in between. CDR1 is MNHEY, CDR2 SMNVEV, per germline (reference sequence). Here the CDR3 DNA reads TGTGCCAGCAGTTTTTGGGGGGACACTGAAGCTTTCTTT. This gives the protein CASSFWGDTEAFF.

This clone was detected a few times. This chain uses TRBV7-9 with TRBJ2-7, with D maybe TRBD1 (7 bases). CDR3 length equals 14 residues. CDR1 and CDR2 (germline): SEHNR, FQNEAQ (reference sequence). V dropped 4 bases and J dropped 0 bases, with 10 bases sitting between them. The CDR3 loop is CASSWGDSSYEQYF. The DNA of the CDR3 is TGTGCCAGCAGCTGGGGGGACAGCTCCTACGAGCAGTACTTC. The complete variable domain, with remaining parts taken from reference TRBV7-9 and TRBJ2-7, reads DTGVSQNPRHKITKRGQNVTFRCDPISEHNRLYWYRQTLGQGPEFLTYFQNEAQLEKSRLLSDRFSAERPKGSFSTLEIQRTEQGDSAMYLCASSWGDSSYEQYFGPGTRLTVT.

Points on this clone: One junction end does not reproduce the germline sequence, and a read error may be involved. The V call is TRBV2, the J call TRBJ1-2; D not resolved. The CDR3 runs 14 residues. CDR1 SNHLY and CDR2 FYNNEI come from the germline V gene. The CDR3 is CASSEQEVNYGHTF. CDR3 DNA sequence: TGTGCCAGCAGTGAGCAGGAGGTGAACTATGGCCACACCTTC.

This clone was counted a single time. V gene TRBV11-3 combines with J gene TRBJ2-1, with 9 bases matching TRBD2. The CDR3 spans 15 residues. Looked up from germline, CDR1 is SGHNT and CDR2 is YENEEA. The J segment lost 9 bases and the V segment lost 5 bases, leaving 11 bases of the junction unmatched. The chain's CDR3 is CASSPTSGPMGEQFF. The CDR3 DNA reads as TGTGCCAGCAGCCCTACTAGCGGGCCGATGGGTGAGCAGTTCTTC.

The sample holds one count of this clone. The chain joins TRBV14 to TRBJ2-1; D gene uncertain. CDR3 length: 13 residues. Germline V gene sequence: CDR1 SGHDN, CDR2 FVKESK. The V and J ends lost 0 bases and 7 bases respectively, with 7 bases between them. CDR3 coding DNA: TGTGCCAGCAGCCAAGATACAAATAATGAGCAGTTCTTC. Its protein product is CASSQDTNNEQFF. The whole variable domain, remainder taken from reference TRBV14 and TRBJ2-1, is EAGVTQFPSHSVIEKGQTVTLRCDPISGHDNLYWYRRVMGKEIKFLLHFVKESKQDESGMPNNRFLAERTGGTYSTLKVQPAELEDSGVYFCASSQDTNNEQFFGPGTRLTVL.

CDR3 DNA sequence: TGTGCCAGCAGTGAAGCGCTTCAACTTCCCTACAATGAGCAGTTCTTC. The encoded protein is CASSEALQLPYNEQFF. The chain employs TRBV2 and TRBJ2-1; D is ambiguous. The CDR3 extends over 16 amino acids. Germline CDR1 is SNHLY and CDR2 is FYNNEI. Trimming cost V 0 bases and J 2 bases, with 11 bases left between them.

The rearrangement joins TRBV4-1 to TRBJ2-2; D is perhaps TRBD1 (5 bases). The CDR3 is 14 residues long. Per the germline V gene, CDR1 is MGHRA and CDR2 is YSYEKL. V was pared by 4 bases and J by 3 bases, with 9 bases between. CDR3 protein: CASSLATDTGELFF. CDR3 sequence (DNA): TGCGCCAGCAGCCTCGCGACAGACACCGGGGAGCTGTTTTTT.

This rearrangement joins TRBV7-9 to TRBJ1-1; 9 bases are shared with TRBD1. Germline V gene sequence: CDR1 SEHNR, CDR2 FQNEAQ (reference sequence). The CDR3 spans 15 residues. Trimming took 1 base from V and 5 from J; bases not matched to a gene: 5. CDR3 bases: TGTGCCAGCAGCTTAGACGACAGGGGGTGGACTGAAGCTTTCTTT. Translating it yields CASSLDDRGWTEAFF.

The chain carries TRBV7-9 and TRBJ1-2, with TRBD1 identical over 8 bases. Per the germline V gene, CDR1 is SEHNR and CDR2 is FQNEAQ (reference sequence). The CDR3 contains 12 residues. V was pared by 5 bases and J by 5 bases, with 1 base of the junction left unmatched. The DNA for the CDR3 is TGTGCCAGCAGCCGGACAGGGTATGGCTACACCTTC. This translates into CASSRTGYGYTF.